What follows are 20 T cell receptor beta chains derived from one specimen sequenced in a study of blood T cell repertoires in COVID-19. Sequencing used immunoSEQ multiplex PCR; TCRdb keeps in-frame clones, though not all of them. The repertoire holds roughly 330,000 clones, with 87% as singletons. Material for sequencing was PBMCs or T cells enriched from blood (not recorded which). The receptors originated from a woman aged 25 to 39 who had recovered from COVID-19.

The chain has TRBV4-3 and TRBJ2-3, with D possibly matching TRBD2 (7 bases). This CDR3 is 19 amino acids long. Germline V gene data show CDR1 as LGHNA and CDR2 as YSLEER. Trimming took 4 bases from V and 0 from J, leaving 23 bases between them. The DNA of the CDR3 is TGCGCCAGCAGCCGGAGAAAGGGGGGGACCACTAGAAGCACAGATACGCAGTATTTT. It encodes CASSRRKGGTTRSTDTQYF.

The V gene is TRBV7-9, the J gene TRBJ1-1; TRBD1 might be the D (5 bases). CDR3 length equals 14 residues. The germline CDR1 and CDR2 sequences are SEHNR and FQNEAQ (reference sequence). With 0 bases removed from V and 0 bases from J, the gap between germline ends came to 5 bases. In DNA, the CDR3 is TGTGCCAGCAGCTTAGCAGGGGTGAACACTGAAGCTTTCTTT. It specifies CASSLAGVNTEAFF.

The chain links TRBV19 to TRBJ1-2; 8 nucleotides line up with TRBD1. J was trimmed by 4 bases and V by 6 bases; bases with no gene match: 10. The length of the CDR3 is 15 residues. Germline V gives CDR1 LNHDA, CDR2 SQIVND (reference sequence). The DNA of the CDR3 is TGTGCCAGTAGGAACCTACAGGGGGTTGGCTATGGCTACACCTTC. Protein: CASRNLQGVGYGYTF.

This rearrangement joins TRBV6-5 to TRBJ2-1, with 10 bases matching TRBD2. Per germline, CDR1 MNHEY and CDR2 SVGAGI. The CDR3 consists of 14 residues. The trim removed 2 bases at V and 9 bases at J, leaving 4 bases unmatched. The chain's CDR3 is CASSYGAGGAEQFF. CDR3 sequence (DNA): TGTGCCAGCAGTTACGGAGCGGGGGGGGCTGAGCAGTTCTTC.

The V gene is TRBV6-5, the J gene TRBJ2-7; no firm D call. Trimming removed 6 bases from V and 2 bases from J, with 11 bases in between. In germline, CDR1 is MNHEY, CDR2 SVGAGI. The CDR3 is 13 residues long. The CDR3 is CASSLTNTYEQYF. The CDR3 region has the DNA TGTGCCAGCAGCCTAACTAACACCTACGAGCAGTACTTC.

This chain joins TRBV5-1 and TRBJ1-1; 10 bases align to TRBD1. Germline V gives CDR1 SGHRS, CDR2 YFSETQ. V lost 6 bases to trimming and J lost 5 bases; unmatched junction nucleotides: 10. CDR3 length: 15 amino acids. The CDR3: CASIDRGRAGTEAFF. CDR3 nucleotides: TGCGCCAGCATTGACAGGGGGCGGGCGGGTACTGAAGCTTTCTTT. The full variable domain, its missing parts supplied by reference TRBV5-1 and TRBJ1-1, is KAGVTQTPRYLIKTRGQQVTLSCSPISGHRSVSWYQQTPGQGLQFLFEYFSETQRNKGNFPGRFSGRQFSNSRSEMNVSTLELGDSALYLCASIDRGRAGTEAFFGQGTRLTVV.

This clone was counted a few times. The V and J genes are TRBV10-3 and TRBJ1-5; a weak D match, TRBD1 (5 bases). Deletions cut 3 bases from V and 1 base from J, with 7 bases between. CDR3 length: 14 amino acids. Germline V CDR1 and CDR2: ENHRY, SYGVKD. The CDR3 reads CAISDGGSNQPQHF. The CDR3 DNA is TGTGCCATCAGTGACGGGGGAAGCAATCAGCCCCAGCATTTT.

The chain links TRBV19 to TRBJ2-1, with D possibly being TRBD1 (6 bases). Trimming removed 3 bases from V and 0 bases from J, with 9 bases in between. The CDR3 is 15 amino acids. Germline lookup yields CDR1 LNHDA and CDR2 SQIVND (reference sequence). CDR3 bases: TGTGCCAGTAGTATCACAGGGAGCTCCTACAATGAGCAGTTCTTC. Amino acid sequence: CASSITGSSYNEQFF.

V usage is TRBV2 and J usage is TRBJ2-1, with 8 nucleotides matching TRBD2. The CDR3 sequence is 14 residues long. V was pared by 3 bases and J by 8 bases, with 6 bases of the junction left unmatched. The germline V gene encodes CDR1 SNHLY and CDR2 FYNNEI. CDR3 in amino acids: CASSDRTSRDEQFF. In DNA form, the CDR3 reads TGTGCCAGCAGTGATCGGACTAGCCGCGATGAGCAGTTCTTC.

CDR3 bases: TGTGCCAGTAGCCCCGGGACTAGGGGAATCAATGAGCAGTTCTTC. This encodes CASSPGTRGINEQFF. V gene TRBV19 combines with J gene TRBJ2-1; 8 bases are a match to TRBD2. The CDR3 consists of 15 residues. V dropped 6 bases and J dropped 6; count of bases not matched to a gene: 10. CDR1 is LNHDA and CDR2 is SQIVND in the germline V gene (reference sequence).

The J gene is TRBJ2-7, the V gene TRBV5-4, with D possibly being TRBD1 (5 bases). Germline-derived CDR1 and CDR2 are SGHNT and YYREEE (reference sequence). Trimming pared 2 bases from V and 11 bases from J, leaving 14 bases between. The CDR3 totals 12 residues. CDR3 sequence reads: CASSFPTGLEYF. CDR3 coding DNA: TGTGCCAGCAGCTTTCCCACAGGATTGGAGTACTTC.

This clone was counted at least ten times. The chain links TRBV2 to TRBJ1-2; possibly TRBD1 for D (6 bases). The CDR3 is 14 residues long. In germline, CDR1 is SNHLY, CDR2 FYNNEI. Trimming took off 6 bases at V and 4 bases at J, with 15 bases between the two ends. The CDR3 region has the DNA TGTGCCAGCAGCGGACGACAGGATTTCTATGGCTACACCTTC. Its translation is CASSGRQDFYGYTF.

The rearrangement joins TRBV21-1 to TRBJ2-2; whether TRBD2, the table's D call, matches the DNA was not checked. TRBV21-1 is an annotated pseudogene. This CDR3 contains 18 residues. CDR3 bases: TGTGCCAGCAGCAGGTTAGGGACTAGCGGGAAGAACACCGGGGAGCTGTTTTTT. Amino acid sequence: CASSRLGTSGKNTGELFF.

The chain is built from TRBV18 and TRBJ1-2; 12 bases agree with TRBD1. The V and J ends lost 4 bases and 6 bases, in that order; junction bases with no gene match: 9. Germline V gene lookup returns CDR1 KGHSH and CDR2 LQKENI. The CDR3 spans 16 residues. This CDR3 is CASSLKGQGASHGYTF. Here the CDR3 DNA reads TGTGCCAGCTCACTGAAGGGACAGGGGGCAAGTCATGGCTACACCTTC.

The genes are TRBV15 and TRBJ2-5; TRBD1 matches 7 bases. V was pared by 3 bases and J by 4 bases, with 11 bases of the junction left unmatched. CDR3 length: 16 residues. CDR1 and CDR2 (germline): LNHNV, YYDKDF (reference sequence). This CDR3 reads CATSSGMTGKGETQYF. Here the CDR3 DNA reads TGTGCCACCAGCAGTGGGATGACAGGGAAGGGAGAGACCCAGTACTTC.

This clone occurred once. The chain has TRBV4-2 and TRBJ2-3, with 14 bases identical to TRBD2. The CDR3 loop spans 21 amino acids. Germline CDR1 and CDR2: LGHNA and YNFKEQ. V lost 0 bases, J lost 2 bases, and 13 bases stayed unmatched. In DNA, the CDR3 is TGTGCCAGCAGCCAAGATAACTCCGGGACTAGCGGGGGACCTATCACAGATACGCAGTATTTT. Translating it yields CASSQDNSGTSGGPITDTQYF.

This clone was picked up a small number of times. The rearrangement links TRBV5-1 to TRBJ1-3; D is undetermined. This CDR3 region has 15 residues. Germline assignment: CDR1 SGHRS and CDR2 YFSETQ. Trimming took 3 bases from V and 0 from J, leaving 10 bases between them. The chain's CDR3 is CASSSGGSSGNTIYF. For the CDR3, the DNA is TGCGCCAGCAGCTCGGGTGGGTCCTCTGGAAACACCATATATTTT. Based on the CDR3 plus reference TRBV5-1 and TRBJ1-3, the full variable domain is KAGVTQTPRYLIKTRGQQVTLSCSPISGHRSVSWYQQTPGQGLQFLFEYFSETQRNKGNFPGRFSGRQFSNSRSEMNVSTLELGDSALYLCASSSGGSSGNTIYFGEGSWLTVV.

In DNA, the CDR3 is TGTGCCAGCAGCCGGCGGGGAGATAACACTGAAGCTTTCTTT. It is translated as CASSRRGDNTEAFF. The rearrangement links TRBV3-1 (or the pseudogene TRBV3-2) to TRBJ1-1; D remains ambiguous. Per the germline V gene, CDR1 is LGHDT and CDR2 is YNNKEL (reference sequence). The CDR3 contains 14 residues. V lost 4 bases and J 2 bases, leaving 11 bases between the germline ends.

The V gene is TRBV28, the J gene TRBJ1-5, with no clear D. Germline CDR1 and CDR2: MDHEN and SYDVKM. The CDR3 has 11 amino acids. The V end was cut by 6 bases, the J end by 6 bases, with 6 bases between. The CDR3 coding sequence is TGTGCCAGCAGCACGAGTCAGCCCCAGCATTTT. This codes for CASSTSQPQHF. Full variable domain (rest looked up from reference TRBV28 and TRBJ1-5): DVKVTQSSRYLVKRTGEKVFLECVQDMDHENMFWYRQDPGLGLRLIYFSYDVKMKEKGDIPEGYSVSREKKERFSLILESASTNQTSMYLCASSTSQPQHFGDGTRLSIL.

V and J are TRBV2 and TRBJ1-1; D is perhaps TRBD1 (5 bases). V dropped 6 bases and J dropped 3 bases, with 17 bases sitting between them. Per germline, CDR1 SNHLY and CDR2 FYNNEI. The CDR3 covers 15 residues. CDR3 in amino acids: CASRAEGMSHTEAFF. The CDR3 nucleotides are TGTGCCAGCAGGGCGGAGGGGATGAGTCACACTGAAGCTTTCTTT.